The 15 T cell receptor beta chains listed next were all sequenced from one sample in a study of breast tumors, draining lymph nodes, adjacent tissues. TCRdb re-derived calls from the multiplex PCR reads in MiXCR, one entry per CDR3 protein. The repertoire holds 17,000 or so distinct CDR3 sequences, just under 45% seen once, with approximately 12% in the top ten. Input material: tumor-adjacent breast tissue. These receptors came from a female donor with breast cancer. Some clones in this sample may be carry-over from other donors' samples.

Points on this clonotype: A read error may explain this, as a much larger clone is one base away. The CDR3 DNA reads TGTGCCAGCAGTAACGGGCCCGGGGCCAACGCCCTGACTTTC. Its translation: CASSNGPGANALTF. V usage is TRBV12-3 or TRBV12-4 and J usage is TRBJ2-6; D could derive from TRBD1 or TRBD2 (5 bases each). The CDR3 totals 14 residues.

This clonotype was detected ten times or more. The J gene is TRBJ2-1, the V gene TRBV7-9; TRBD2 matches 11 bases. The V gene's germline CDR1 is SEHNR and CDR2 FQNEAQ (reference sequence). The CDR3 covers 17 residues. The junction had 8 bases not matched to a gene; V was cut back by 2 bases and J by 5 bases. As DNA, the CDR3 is TGTGCCAGCAGCTTATTACCGGGACTAGCGGAGGACAATGAGCAGTTCTTC. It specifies CASSLLPGLAEDNEQFF.

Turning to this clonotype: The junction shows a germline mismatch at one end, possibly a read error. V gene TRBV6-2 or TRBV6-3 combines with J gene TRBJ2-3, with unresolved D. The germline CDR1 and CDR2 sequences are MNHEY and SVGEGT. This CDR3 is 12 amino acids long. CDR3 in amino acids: CASSLGSDTQYF. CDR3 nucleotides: TGCGCCAGCAGCTTGGGATCAGATACGCAGTATTTT.

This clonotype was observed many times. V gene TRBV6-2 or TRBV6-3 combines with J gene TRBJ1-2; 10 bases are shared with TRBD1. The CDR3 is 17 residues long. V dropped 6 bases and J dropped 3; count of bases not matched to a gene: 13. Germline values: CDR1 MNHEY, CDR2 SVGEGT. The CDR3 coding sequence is TGTGCCAGCAGCCCCGGGACAGGGGACCAAGTCTACTATGGCTACACCTTC. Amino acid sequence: CASSPGTGDQVYYGYTF.

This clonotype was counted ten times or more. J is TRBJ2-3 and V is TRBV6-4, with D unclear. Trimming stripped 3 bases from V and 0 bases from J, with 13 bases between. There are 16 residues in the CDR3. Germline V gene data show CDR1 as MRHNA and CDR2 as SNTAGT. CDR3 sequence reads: CASSETAGSSTDTQYF. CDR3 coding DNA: TGTGCCAGCAGTGAAACGGCCGGATCTAGCACAGATACGCAGTATTTT.

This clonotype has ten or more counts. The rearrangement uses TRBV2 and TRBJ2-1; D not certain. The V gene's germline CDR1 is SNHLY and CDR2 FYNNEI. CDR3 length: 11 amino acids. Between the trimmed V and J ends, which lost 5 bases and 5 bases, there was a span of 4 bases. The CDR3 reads CASSSDNEQFF. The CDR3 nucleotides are TGTGCCAGCAGTTCTGACAATGAGCAGTTCTTC.

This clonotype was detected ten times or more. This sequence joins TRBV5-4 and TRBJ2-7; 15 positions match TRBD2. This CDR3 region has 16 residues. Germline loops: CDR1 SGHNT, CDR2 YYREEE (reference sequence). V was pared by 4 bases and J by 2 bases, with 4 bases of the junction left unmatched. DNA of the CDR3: TGTGCCAGCAGCCCGTGGACTAGCGGGAGGGCCTACGAGCAGTACTTC. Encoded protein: CASSPWTSGRAYEQYF.

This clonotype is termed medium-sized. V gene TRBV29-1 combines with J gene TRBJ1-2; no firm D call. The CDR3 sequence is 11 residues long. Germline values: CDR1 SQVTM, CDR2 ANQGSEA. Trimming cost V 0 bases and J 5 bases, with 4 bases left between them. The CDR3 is CSVEEGYGYTF. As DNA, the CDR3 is TGCAGCGTTGAAGAGGGTTATGGCTACACCTTC.

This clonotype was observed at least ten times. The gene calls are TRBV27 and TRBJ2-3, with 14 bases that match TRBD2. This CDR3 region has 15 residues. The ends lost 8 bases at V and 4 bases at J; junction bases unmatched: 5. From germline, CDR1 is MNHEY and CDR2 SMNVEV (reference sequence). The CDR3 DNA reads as TGTGCCAGCGGATCGGGACTAGCGGGGGCAGATACGCAGTATTTT. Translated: CASGSGLAGADTQYF.

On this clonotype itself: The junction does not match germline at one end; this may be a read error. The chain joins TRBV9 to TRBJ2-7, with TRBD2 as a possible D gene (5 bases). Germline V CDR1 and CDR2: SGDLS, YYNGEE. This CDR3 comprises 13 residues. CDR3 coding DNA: TGTGCCAGCAGCTCCTACAACCTTCCAGGACTTCACTTC. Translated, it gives CASSSYNLPGLHF.

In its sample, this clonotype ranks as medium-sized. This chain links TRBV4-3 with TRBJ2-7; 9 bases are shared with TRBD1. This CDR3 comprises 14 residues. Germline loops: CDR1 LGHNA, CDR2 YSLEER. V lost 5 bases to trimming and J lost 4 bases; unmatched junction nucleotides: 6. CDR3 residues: CASSTRTGAYEQYF. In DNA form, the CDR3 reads TGCGCCAGCAGCACCCGGACAGGGGCTTACGAGCAGTACTTC.

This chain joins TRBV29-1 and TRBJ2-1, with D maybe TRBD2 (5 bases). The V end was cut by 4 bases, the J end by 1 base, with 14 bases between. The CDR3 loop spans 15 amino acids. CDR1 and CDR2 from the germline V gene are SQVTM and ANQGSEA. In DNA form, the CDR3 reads TGCAGCGTTGGGAGGAGGCAATCGTCCTACAATGAGCAGTTCTTC. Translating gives CSVGRRQSSYNEQFF.

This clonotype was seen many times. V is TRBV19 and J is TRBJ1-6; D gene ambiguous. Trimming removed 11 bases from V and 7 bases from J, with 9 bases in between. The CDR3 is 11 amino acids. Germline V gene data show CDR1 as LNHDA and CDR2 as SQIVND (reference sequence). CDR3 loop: CADGRNSPLHF. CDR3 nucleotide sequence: TGTGCCGACGGACGGAATTCACCCCTCCACTTT.

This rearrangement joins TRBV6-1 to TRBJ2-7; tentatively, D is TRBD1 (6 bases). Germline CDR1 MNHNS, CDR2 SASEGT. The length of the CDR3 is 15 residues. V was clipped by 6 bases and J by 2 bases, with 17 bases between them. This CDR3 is CASSLSKGGTYEQYF. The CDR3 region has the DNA TGTGCCAGCAGCCTAAGCAAAGGGGGAACCTACGAGCAGTACTTC.

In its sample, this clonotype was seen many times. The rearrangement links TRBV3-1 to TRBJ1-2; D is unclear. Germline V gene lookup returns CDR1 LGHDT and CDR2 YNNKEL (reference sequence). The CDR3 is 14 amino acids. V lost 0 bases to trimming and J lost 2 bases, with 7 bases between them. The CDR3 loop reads CASSQEAWNYGYTF. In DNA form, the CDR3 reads TGTGCCAGCAGCCAAGAAGCATGGAACTATGGCTACACCTTC.